This TCR beta chain was captured by sequencing in a study of regulatory T cells in long-lasting Graves disease. Noted time point: newly diagnosed GD, antithyroid drugs for less than 3 months. After RNA was extracted from PBMCs, the TCR library was made from it. Trimming left V 2 bases short and J 6 bases short, with 10 bases between. Germline CDR1 KGHDR, CDR2 SFDVKD. The CDR3 totals 14 residues. Through Arm-PCR of CDR3 regions and iRepertoire HTBI primers, TCR beta libraries were built. In TCRdb, the multiplex PCR reads were re-called with MiXCR into one record per CDR3 protein. The sample yields about 530,000 distinct CDR3 sequences, 16% seen once. Only a few counts were recorded for this clonotype. These data also featured in a second study, about T cells in Graves' hyperthyroidism and ophthalmopathy. As that study records: Stable hyperthyroidism and ophthalmopathy were separated using 13 V-J signatures.

This specimen was peripheral blood mononuclear cells (PBMCs), taken at new diagnosis, from a patient treated with antithyroid drugs. This clonotype was sampled from a woman aged 40 to 65 with Graves disease. The chain is built from TRBV24-1 and TRBJ1-5, with unresolved D. In DNA, the CDR3 is TGTGCCACCAGTGATTCTGGAGGTCGTCAGCCCCAGCATTTT. It specifies CATSDSGGRQPQHF.